The text below deals with one T cell receptor beta chain. Its antigen is currently unknown. The data stem from a study of T cells expressing NK-cell markers. For the study at large: Sequencing of TCR beta repertoires drew on sorted CD3+CD56+NKG2C+, CD3+CD56+NKG2C- and CD3+CD56-NKG2C+ T cells.

Per the germline V gene, CDR1 is DFQATT and CDR2 is SNEGSKA (reference sequence). CDR3 length: 18 residues. What made the TCR beta cDNA was 5'RACE template switching with UMIs. TCRdb re-called the 5' RACE reads and gives one entry per CDR3 protein, without DNA. This table holds roughly 350,000 distinct CDR3 sequences. Findings and limits, study-wide: Evidence did not settle whether expanded NKG2C+ T cell clones targeted HCMV.

The chain uses TRBV20-1 and TRBJ1-5; the D call from TCRdb, TRBD1, cannot be confirmed without DNA. The sample was blood T cells: a sorted CD56 or NKG2C T cell subset, CD4+ or CD8+ T cells, or bulk PBMC T cells (not recorded which). The clonotype originates from a man between 18 and 69 years old in good health. The CDR3 reads CSARDPRQGASGNQPQHF.